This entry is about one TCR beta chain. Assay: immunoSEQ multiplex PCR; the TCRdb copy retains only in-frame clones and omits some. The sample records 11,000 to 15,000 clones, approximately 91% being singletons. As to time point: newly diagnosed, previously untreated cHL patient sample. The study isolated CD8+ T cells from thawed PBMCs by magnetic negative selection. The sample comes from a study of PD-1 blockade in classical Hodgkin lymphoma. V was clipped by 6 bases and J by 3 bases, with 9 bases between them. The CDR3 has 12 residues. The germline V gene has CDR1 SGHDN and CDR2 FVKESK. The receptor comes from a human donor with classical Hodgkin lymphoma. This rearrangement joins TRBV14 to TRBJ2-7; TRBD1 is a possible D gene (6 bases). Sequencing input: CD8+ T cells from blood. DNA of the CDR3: TGTGCCAGCAGTTCACAGGGCTACGAGCAGTACTTC. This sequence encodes CASSSQGYEQYF.